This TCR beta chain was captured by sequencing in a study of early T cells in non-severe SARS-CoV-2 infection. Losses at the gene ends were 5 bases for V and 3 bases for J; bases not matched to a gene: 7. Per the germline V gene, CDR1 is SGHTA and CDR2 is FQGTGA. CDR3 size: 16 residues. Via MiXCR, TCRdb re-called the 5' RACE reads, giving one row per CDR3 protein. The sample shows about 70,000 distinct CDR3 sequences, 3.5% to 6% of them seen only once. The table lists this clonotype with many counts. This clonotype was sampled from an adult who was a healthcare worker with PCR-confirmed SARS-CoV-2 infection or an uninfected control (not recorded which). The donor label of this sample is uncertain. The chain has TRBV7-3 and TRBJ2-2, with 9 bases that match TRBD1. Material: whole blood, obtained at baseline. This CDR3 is CASSQNRGLDTGELFF. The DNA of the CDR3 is TGTGCCAGCAGCCAAAACAGGGGGCTGGACACCGGGGAGCTGTTTTTT.